This T cell receptor beta chain was recovered during a study of blood T cell repertoires in COVID-19. CDR3 length: 14 amino acids. With 2 bases clipped from V and 2 bases from J, the junction kept 1 base outside the gene matches. In germline, CDR1 is SGHDT, CDR2 YYEEEE. The method was immunoSEQ multiplex PCR; TCRdb's version includes in-frame clones alone and lacks a portion of them. Of about 140,000 clones listed, 87% are singletons. The sequencing sample was made of peripheral blood. The TCR originated in a woman aged 35 to 49 with acute or convalescent COVID-19. The chain uses TRBV5-6 and TRBJ1-5, with 7 nucleotides matching TRBD1. The CDR3 nucleotides are TGTGCCAGCAGCTTTCAGGGGGGCAATCAGCCCCAGCATTTT. Amino acid sequence: CASSFQGGNQPQHF.